This passage covers 27 T cell receptor beta chains from one sample sequenced in a study of beta chain features in type 1 diabetes. Sequencing targeted expressed TCRB transcripts, as all isolated RNA had been reverse transcribed. The assay was immunoSEQ multiplex PCR, and TCRdb's table has in-frame clones only and misses some. This sample yields 100,000 to 150,000 clones, of which around 15% are seen a single time; 2% to 3% belongs to the top ten. General study results and limits: TCRB CDR3s from Type 1 diabetes patients were moderately but significantly shorter in all four CD4+ subsets.

No antigen is known for these receptors. The sequencing sample was made of central memory CD4+ T cells from blood. The receptors shown here come from a man aged 18 to 30 with type 1 diabetes.

The sample holds a few counts of this clone. The J gene is TRBJ2-7, the V gene TRBV2; TRBD2 agrees at 13 bases. With 4 bases clipped from V and 3 bases from J, the junction kept 3 bases outside the gene matches. The CDR3 contains 15 residues. Germline V gene sequence: CDR1 SNHLY, CDR2 FYNNEI. The CDR3 region is CASSGTSGGYYEQYF. The CDR3 DNA sequence: TGTGCCAGCAGTGGGACTAGCGGGGGATACTACGAGCAGTACTTC. Full variable domain (outside the CDR3, taken from reference TRBV2 and TRBJ2-7): EPEVTQTPSHQVTQMGQEVILRCVPISNHLYFYWYRQILGQKVEFLVSFYNNEISEKSEIFDDQFSVERPDGSNFTLKIRSTKLEDSAMYFCASSGTSGGYYEQYFGPGTRLTVT.

The gene calls are TRBV7-8 and TRBJ1-2; D unresolved. Trimming pared 4 bases from V and 5 bases from J, leaving 17 bases between. Per germline, CDR1 SGHVS and CDR2 FQNEAQ. CDR3 size: 15 residues. CDR3 nucleotides: TGTGCCAGCAGCTATCAGACGACGAGTCTATATGGCTACACCTTC. Encoded protein: CASSYQTTSLYGYTF.

This clone has just a few counts. The chain is built from TRBV19 and TRBJ1-5; tentatively, D is TRBD1 (6 bases). V lost 9 bases and J 1 base, leaving 10 bases between the germline ends. This CDR3 has 13 amino acids. The V gene's germline CDR1 is LNHDA and CDR2 SQIVND (reference sequence). The CDR3 loop is CASTGFSNQPQHF. DNA for the CDR3: TGTGCCAGCACAGGGTTCAGCAATCAGCCCCAGCATTTT.

This clone was seen only a few times. This chain joins TRBV16 and TRBJ2-5; D might be TRBD2 (6 bases). Trimming took off 0 bases at V and 2 bases at J, with 10 bases between the two ends. The CDR3 is 15 amino acids. In germline, CDR1 is KGHSY, CDR2 FQNENV. The CDR3 sequence: CASSQSYGGQETQYF. The CDR3 DNA is TGTGCCAGCAGCCAATCCTACGGGGGTCAAGAGACCCAGTACTTC.

The genes are TRBV4-2 and TRBJ2-5; 9 bases fit TRBD2. The closer fit of TRBJ2-7 to the DNA end suggests the J call may be wrong. This CDR3 comprises 15 residues. Germline CDR1 reads LGHNA; CDR2 reads YNFKEQ. The CDR3 sequence is CASSQGLADPYEQYF. In DNA form, the CDR3 reads TGTGCCAGCAGCCAAGGACTAGCGGATCCCTACGAGCAGTACTTC.

Points on this clone: This may arise from a read error, as a much more abundant clone is one base away. Different DNA sequences within this sample yield the same CDR3. V is TRBV19 and J is TRBJ2-1, with TRBD2 identical over 15 bases. The CDR3 totals 18 residues. Per germline, CDR1 LNHDA and CDR2 SQIVND (reference sequence). After removal of 6 bases from V and 6 bases from J, the junction contained 12 bases not matched to a gene. CDR3 region: CASRRGLAGGRGANEQFF. CDR3 DNA: TGTGCCAGTAGACGGGGACTAGCGGGAGGAAGAGGGGCCAATGAGCAGTTCTTC.

This clone was observed a handful of times. This rearrangement joins TRBV2 to TRBJ2-4; the match to TRBD2 covers 9 bases. CDR1 and CDR2 (germline): SNHLY, FYNNEI. The CDR3 totals 17 residues. V lost 4 bases, J lost 5 bases, and 12 bases stayed unmatched. CDR3 amino acids: CASSAAAGGSPQNIQYF. The CDR3 nucleotides are TGTGCCAGCAGTGCGGCAGCGGGAGGCTCCCCCCAAAACATTCAGTACTTC.

The rearrangement joins TRBV7-2 to TRBJ2-7; D may be TRBD1 (5 bases). The CDR3 has 14 residues. The V end lost 5 bases, the J end lost 2 bases, and 13 bases lay between the germline ends. CDR1 is SGHTA and CDR2 is FQGNSA in the germline V gene. CDR3 in DNA: TGTGCCAGCAGCCCCTTGACAGCCCCCTACGAGCAGTACTTC. Amino acid sequence: CASSPLTAPYEQYF.

The V gene is TRBV30, the J gene TRBJ2-5; D is undetermined. The CDR3 covers 13 residues. Germline loops: CDR1 GTSNPN, CDR2 SVGIG (reference sequence). The V end was cut by 5 bases, the J end by 2 bases, with 12 bases between. For the CDR3, the DNA is TGTGCCTGGGAAACACACGTACAAGAGACCCAGTACTTC. Its translation: CAWETHVQETQYF.

This clone was recorded a few times. Different DNA sequences within this sample yield the same CDR3. This chain joins TRBV18 and TRBJ2-7; D is unresolved. With 3 bases removed from V and 3 bases from J, the gap between germline ends came to 3 bases. Germline-derived CDR1 and CDR2 are KGHSH and LQKENI. This CDR3 comprises 11 residues. CDR3 region: CASSPDYEQYF. CDR3 DNA sequence: TGTGCCAGCTCACCTGACTACGAGCAGTACTTC.

The gene calls are TRBV5-6 and TRBJ2-7; the D is unclear. Trimming left V 1 base short and J 3 bases short, with 5 bases between. There are 12 residues in the CDR3. CDR1 and CDR2 from the germline V gene are SGHDT and YYEEEE. Here the CDR3 DNA reads TGTGCCAGCAGCTTGTGGCTCTACGAGCAGTACTTC. It encodes CASSLWLYEQYF.

The V call is TRBV9, the J call TRBJ2-1, with TRBD1 as a possible D gene (6 bases). Germline V lookup: CDR1 SGDLS, CDR2 YYNGEE. The CDR3 is 15 amino acids. V lost 0 bases, J lost 1 base, and 8 bases lay in between. The CDR3 DNA sequence: TGTGCCAGCAGCGTAGAGGGGGTTTCCTACAATGAGCAGTTCTTC. It encodes CASSVEGVSYNEQFF. Combining the CDR3 with reference TRBV9 and TRBJ2-1 gives the whole variable domain DSGVTQTPKHLITATGQRVTLRCSPRSGDLSVYWYQQSLDQGLQFLIQYYNGEERAKGNILERFSAQQFPDLHSELNLSSLELGDSALYFCASSVEGVSYNEQFFGPGTRLTVL.

This clone has a handful of counts. V and J are TRBV9 and TRBJ2-1, with D hard to call. V was pared by 1 base and J by 2 bases, with 4 bases between. CDR1 is SGDLS, CDR2 YYNGEE, per germline. The CDR3 consists of 13 residues. The DNA of the CDR3 is TGTGCCAGCAGCGTAAGGGCCTACAATGAGCAGTTCTTC. Encoded protein: CASSVRAYNEQFF.

This rearrangement joins TRBV5-1 to TRBJ2-7; 13 bases map to TRBD2. The junction had 11 bases not matched to a gene; V was cut back by 4 bases and J by 7 bases. Germline CDR1 is SGHRS and CDR2 is YFSETQ. The CDR3 is 16 residues long. As DNA, the CDR3 is TGCGCCAGCAGCGCCGTACTAGCGGGAGGGCCGAAGGAGCAGTACTTC. It codes for CASSAVLAGGPKEQYF.

The sample holds many counts of this clone. V gene TRBV29-1 combines with J gene TRBJ2-1, with 7 bases that match TRBD2. CDR3 length: 14 residues. V shed 8 bases and J 2 bases; nucleotides not matched to a gene: 9. Germline CDR1 is SQVTM and CDR2 is ANQGSEA. The CDR3 sequence: CSLAGGIPYNEQFF. In DNA form, the CDR3 reads TGCAGCCTAGCCGGGGGGATTCCCTACAATGAGCAGTTCTTC.

This chain links TRBV9 with TRBJ1-1; D gene uncertain. The germline gives CDR1 SGDLS, CDR2 YYNGEE. Trimming took 4 bases from V and 0 from J, leaving 10 bases between them. The CDR3 is made up of 14 amino acids. The DNA of the CDR3 is TGTGCCAGCAGCCCGACACGGATGAACACTGAAGCTTTCTTT. It specifies CASSPTRMNTEAFF.

The chain uses TRBV9 and TRBJ2-3; 11 nucleotides line up with TRBD2. The CDR3 is 15 amino acids. Germline CDR1 SGDLS, CDR2 YYNGEE. With V trimmed by 3 bases and J by 4 bases, 4 bases remained unmatched. The CDR3 coding sequence is TGTGCCAGCAGCGAGGCGGGACTAGCGGCAGATACGCAGTATTTT. It translates to CASSEAGLAADTQYF.

The chain has TRBV27 and TRBJ2-1, with 9 bases identical to TRBD1. The CDR3 length is 15 residues. V gave up 7 bases and J gave up 5 bases; unmatched junction bases: 9. CDR1 is MNHEY and CDR2 is SMNVEV in the germline V gene (reference sequence). The CDR3 nucleotides are TGTGCCAGCACCCCCGGGACAGGGCTAAACAATGAGCAGTTCTTC. Its translation is CASTPGTGLNNEQFF.

This clone has just a few counts. The chain combines TRBV30 with TRBJ1-1; a possible D gene is TRBD1 (6 bases). CDR1 is GTSNPN, CDR2 SVGIG, per germline (reference sequence). The CDR3 length is 16 residues. V was trimmed by 3 bases and J by 3 bases, leaving 20 bases between them. The CDR3, as DNA: TGTGCCTGGAGCCCATCCGGGGCAGGGGCGTACACTGAAGCTTTCTTT. This translates into CAWSPSGAGAYTEAFF.

The chain joins TRBV5-1 to TRBJ1-2; possible D gene TRBD1, 6 bases. This CDR3 contains 15 residues. CDR1 is SGHRS, CDR2 YFSETQ, per germline. Trimming shortened V by 2 bases and J by 0 bases, and 11 bases separated the two germline ends. DNA for the CDR3: TGCGCCAGCAGCTTAACCCCAGGGGCTAACTATGGCTACACCTTC. It codes for CASSLTPGANYGYTF.

The sample holds a few counts of this clone. This rearrangement joins TRBV12-2 to TRBJ2-1; the table calls TRBD2, which could not be checked here. TRBV12-2 is a known pseudogene. The CDR3 runs to 19 residues. DNA for the CDR3: TGTGCAAGTCGCTTCCCCGGGACTAGCGGGAGAGTGTCCTACAATGAGCAGTTCTTC. It yields the protein CASRFPGTSGRVSYNEQFF.

V and J are TRBV7-9 and TRBJ2-7; 10 bases match TRBD2. Germline CDR1 SEHNR, CDR2 FQNEAQ (reference sequence). The V and J ends lost 0 bases and 4 bases, in that order; junction bases with no gene match: 3. The CDR3 extends over 15 amino acids. For the CDR3, the DNA is TGTGCCAGCAGCTTAGCGATAGCGGGGGGATACGAGCAGTACTTC. It translates to CASSLAIAGGYEQYF. Variable domain in full (rest from reference TRBV7-9 and TRBJ2-7): DTGVSQNPRHKITKRGQNVTFRCDPISEHNRLYWYRQTLGQGPEFLTYFQNEAQLEKSRLLSDRFSAERPKGSFSTLEIQRTEQGDSAMYLCASSLAIAGGYEQYFGPGTRLTVT.

This chain connects TRBV30 to TRBJ2-3; D possibly corresponds to TRBD2 (5 bases). The CDR3 is 15 amino acids. V gave up 5 bases and J gave up 4 bases, with 19 bases separating them. Germline CDR1 and CDR2: GTSNPN and SVGIG (reference sequence). The CDR3 bases are TGTGCCTGGGCTCCTTTGAGTGGGAGAGCAGATACGCAGTATTTT. Protein product: CAWAPLSGRADTQYF.

The V gene is TRBV14, the J gene TRBJ2-5; 7 nucleotides match TRBD1. The closer fit of TRBJ2-7 to the DNA end suggests the J call may be wrong. CDR1 is SGHDN and CDR2 is FVKESK in the germline V gene. There are 16 residues in the CDR3. The chain's CDR3 is CASSHLKQTGRHEQYF. The DNA for the CDR3 is TGTGCCAGCAGCCACCTAAAACAGACAGGGAGACACGAGCAGTACTTC.

This clone has a handful of counts. The chain has TRBV4-2 and TRBJ2-7; D is possibly TRBD2 (5 bases). The germline V gene has CDR1 LGHNA and CDR2 YNFKEQ. This CDR3 is built from 15 residues. V lost 1 base to trimming and J lost 3 bases, with 13 bases between them. CDR3 nucleotides: TGTGCCAGCAGCCAAGGCGGTGGGAGCGACTACGAGCAGTACTTC. This translates into CASSQGGGSDYEQYF.

This clone occurred many times. The CDR3 region is CASSLDGGNSPLHF. The CDR3 DNA reads as TGTGCCAGCAGCTTAGATGGCGGGAATTCACCCCTCCACTTT. This chain joins TRBV7-2 and TRBJ1-6; D is undetermined. Between the trimmed V and J ends, which lost 1 base and 7 bases, there was a span of 8 bases. Per germline, CDR1 SGHTA and CDR2 FQGNSA. CDR3 length equals 14 residues.

The chain carries TRBV4-3 and TRBJ1-2; D gene ambiguous. The germline gives CDR1 LGHNA, CDR2 YSLEER. The CDR3 is 15 residues long. V was shortened by 0 bases and J by 0 bases, with 8 bases between the two germline ends. CDR3 in amino acids: CASSQDITTNYGYTF. CDR3 coding DNA: TGCGCCAGCAGCCAAGATATTACGACTAACTATGGCTACACCTTC.